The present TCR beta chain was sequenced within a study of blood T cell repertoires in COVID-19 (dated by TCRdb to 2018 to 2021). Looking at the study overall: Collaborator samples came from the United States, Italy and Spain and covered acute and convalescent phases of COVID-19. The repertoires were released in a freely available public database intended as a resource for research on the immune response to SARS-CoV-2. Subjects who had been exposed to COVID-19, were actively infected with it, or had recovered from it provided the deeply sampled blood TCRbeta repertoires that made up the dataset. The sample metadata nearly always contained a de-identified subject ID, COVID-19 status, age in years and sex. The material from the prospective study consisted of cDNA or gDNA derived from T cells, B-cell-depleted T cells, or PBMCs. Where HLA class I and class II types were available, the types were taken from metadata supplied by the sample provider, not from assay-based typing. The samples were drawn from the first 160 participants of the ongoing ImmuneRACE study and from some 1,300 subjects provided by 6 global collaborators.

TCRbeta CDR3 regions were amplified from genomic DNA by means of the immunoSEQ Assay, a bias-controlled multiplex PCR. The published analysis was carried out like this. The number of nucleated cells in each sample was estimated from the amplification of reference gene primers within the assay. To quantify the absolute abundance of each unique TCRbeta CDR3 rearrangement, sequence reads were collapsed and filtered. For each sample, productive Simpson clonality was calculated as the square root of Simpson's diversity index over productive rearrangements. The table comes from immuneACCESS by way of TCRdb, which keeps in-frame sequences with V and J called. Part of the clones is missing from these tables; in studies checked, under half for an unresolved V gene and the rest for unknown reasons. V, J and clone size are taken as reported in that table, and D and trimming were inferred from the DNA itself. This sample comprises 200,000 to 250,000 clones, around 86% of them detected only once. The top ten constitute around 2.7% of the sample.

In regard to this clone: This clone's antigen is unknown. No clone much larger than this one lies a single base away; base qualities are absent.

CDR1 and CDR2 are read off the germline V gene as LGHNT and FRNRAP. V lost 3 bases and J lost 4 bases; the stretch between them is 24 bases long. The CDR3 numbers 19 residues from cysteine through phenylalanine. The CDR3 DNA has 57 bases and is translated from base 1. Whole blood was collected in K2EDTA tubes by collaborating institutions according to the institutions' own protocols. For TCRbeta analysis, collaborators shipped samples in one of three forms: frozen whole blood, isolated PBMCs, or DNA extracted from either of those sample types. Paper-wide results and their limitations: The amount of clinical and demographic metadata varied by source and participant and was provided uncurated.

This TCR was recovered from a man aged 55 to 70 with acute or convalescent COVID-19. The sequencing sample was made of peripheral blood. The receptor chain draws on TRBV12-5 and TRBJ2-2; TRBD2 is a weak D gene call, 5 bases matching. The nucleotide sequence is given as TGTGCTAGTGGTTTTTCTTTAGTTCGGACTTCCTTTACCACCGGGGAGCTGTTTTTT. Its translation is CASGFSLVRTSFTTGELFF.